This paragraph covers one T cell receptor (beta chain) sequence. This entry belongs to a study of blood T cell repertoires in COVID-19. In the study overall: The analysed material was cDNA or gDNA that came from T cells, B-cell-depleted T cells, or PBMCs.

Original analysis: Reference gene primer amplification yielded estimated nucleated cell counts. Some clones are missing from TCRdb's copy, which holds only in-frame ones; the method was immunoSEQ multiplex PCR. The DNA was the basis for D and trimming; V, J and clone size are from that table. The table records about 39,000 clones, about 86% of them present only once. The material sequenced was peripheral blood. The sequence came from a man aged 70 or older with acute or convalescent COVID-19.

CDR3 coding DNA: TGTGCCAGCAGCTTAGTTCGGACAGGGTATGGCTACACCTTC. Encoded protein: CASSLVRTGYGYTF. The J gene is TRBJ1-2, the V gene TRBV7-2; 8 nucleotides align to TRBD1. Unmatched junction bases numbered 3, after V lost 1 base and J lost 5 bases. This CDR3 is built from 14 residues. Looked up from germline, CDR1 is SGHTA and CDR2 is FQGNSA. The whole variable domain, filled in from reference TRBV7-2 and TRBJ1-2, reads GAGVSQSPSNKVTEKGKDVELRCDPISGHTALYWYRQSLGQGLEFLIYFQGNSAPDKSGLPSDRFSAERTGGSVSTLTIQRTQQEDSAVYLCASSLVRTGYGYTFGSGTRLTVV.